The next 9 T cell receptor beta chains were all read from a single sample in a study of blood T cell repertoires in COVID-19. This table comes from immunoSEQ multiplex PCR, and its TCRdb copy is limited to in-frame clones, with some not included. The sample has roughly 99,000 clones, about three quarters seen once. Sequenced sample: peripheral blood. These receptors were collected from a man in his sixties or seventies with acute or convalescent COVID-19.

The V and J genes are TRBV27 and TRBJ2-7, with D maybe TRBD2 (5 bases). There are 14 residues in the CDR3. Germline CDR1 is MNHEY and CDR2 is SMNVEV (reference sequence). V shed 4 bases and J shed 6 bases, with 16 bases lying between them. The CDR3 region is CASSSGVERSEQYF. CDR3 bases: TGTGCCAGCAGTTCCGGGGTCGAGAGGAGCGAGCAGTACTTC.

The chain carries TRBV6-6 and TRBJ2-2; no clear D gene. This CDR3 region has 13 residues. Trimming pared 2 bases from V and 2 bases from J, leaving 3 bases between. CDR1 and CDR2 from the germline V gene are MNHNY and SVGAGI (reference sequence). Here the CDR3 reads CASSYPNTGELFF. The CDR3, as DNA: TGTGCCAGCAGTTACCCTAACACCGGGGAGCTGTTTTTT.

V is TRBV11-2 and J is TRBJ2-3, with no clear D. Trimming removed 4 bases from V and 4 bases from J, with 15 bases in between. The CDR3 is 15 amino acids. Germline V gene data show CDR1 as SGHAT and CDR2 as FQNNGV. Here the CDR3 DNA reads TGTGCCAGCAGCTCCCTGAGGCAGCGCCCAGATACGCAGTATTTT. Amino acids: CASSSLRQRPDTQYF.

On this clone: The sample carries other DNA sequences with the same CDR3. V gene TRBV6-5 combines with J gene TRBJ2-6, with 8 bases aligning to TRBD1. The germline V gene encodes CDR1 MNHEY and CDR2 SVGAGI. The CDR3 spans 15 residues. The V gene end was trimmed by 6 bases and the J gene end by 2 bases; junction bases not matched to a gene: 3. For the CDR3, the DNA is TGTGCCAGCAGGCCAGGGGGCGCTGGGGCCAACGTCCTGACTTTC. This sequence encodes CASRPGGAGANVLTF.

The chain has TRBV2 and TRBJ1-5, with 9 bases aligning to TRBD1. CDR3 length equals 15 residues. V lost 5 bases, J lost 5 bases, and 7 bases stayed unmatched. Germline V gives CDR1 SNHLY, CDR2 FYNNEI. The DNA for the CDR3 is TGTGCCAGCAGTAGACGGACAGGGGATTATCAGCCCCAGCATTTT. It codes for CASSRRTGDYQPQHF.

This chain connects TRBV5-1 to TRBJ2-1, with 10 bases aligning to TRBD2. Germline loops: CDR1 SGHRS, CDR2 YFSETQ. The CDR3 loop spans 15 amino acids. Trimming took 3 bases from V and 0 from J; bases not matched to a gene: 0. The CDR3 bases are TGCGCCAGCAGCTCTAGCGGGAGCTCCTACAATGAGCAGTTCTTC. It encodes CASSSSGSSYNEQFF.

The chain links TRBV10-3 to TRBJ2-1; 9 bases are shared with TRBD1. J lost 8 bases, V lost 5 bases, and 7 bases had no gene match. Germline CDR1 is ENHRY and CDR2 is SYGVKD. CDR3 size: 14 residues. The CDR3 region has the DNA TGTGCCATCAGTACCTGGGACAGGGAACATGAGCAGTTCTTC. It codes for CAISTWDREHEQFF.

The V call is TRBV4-3, the J call TRBJ2-7, with 8 nucleotides matching TRBD1. V was clipped by 5 bases and J by 2 bases; unmatched bases: 11. This CDR3 region has 16 residues. CDR1 is LGHNA and CDR2 is YSLEER in the germline V gene. The CDR3 loop reads CASSERRTGPPYEQYF. For the CDR3, the DNA is TGCGCCAGCAGCGAGAGACGGACAGGGCCACCCTACGAGCAGTACTTC.

This clone was seen ten or more times. The junction departs from the called germline gene at one end, perhaps through a read error. The V call is TRBV6-2 or TRBV6-3, the J call TRBJ2-7; D may be TRBD1 (5 bases). From germline, CDR1 is MNHEY and CDR2 SVGEGT. The CDR3 extends over 11 amino acids. In nucleotides, the CDR3 is TGTGCCAGCAGTTACAAAAGGGGCGCGGACTTC. Translation gives CASSYKRGADF.